A single sample gave rise to the 26 T cell receptor beta chains below, sequenced in a study of OX40 agonist ivuxolimab in advanced cancers. The method was immunoSEQ multiplex PCR; TCRdb's version includes in-frame clones alone and lacks a portion of them. The data contain tens of thousands of clones, about 91% of them singletons. The sequenced sample was CD4+ or CD8+ T cells sorted from blood, obtained in a trial of the OX40 agonist ivuxolimab. The source is an adult with an advanced solid tumor such as melanoma, head and neck, liver or kidney cancer.

This chain connects TRBV11-2 to TRBJ2-1, with 10 bases matching TRBD2. Per the germline V gene, CDR1 is SGHAT and CDR2 is FQNNGV. J lost 5 bases, V lost 2 bases, and 3 bases had no gene match. This CDR3 contains 15 residues. CDR3 sequence: CASSLSGGGHNEQFF. CDR3 bases: TGTGCCAGCAGCTTAAGCGGGGGGGGCCACAATGAGCAGTTCTTC.

The V gene is TRBV28, the J gene TRBJ2-7; D is perhaps TRBD1 (6 bases). The length of the CDR3 is 14 residues. Trimming left V 6 bases short and J 2 bases short, with 14 bases between. Germline values: CDR1 MDHEN, CDR2 SYDVKM. The CDR3 protein is CASRPGTYTYEQYF. The CDR3 coding sequence is TGTGCCAGCAGGCCCGGGACATATACCTACGAGCAGTACTTC.

This clone came up a few times. The junction shows a germline mismatch at one end, possibly a read error. The rearrangement uses TRBV9 and TRBJ1-3; D unresolved. This CDR3 is built from 13 residues. Germline loops: CDR1 SGDLS, CDR2 YYNGEE. The DNA of the CDR3 is TGTGCCAGCAGCCCCAGAGGAGGAAGCACCATATATTTT. Protein sequence: CASSPRGGSTIYF.

The chain uses TRBV7-9 and TRBJ2-1; D remains ambiguous. Germline CDR1 is SEHNR and CDR2 is FQNEAQ (reference sequence). With 5 bases removed from V and 4 bases from J, the gap between germline ends came to 15 bases. CDR3 length equals 15 residues. CDR3 in amino acids: CASSVTVSYYNEQFF. In DNA, the CDR3 is TGTGCCAGCAGCGTGACCGTTTCATATTACAATGAGCAGTTCTTC.

The V gene is TRBV5-1, the J gene TRBJ2-3, with D tentatively TRBD1 or TRBD2 (5 bases each). Deletions cut 3 bases from V and 7 bases from J, with 21 bases between. Germline lookup yields CDR1 SGHRS and CDR2 YFSETQ. The CDR3 is 16 residues long. CDR3: CASSYGDGTLPYTQYF. The CDR3 bases are TGCGCCAGCAGCTACGGCGATGGGACGCTACCCTATACGCAGTATTTT.

The chain links TRBV9 to TRBJ2-1; perhaps TRBD1 as D (6 bases). Trimming pared 0 bases from V and 8 bases from J, leaving 12 bases between. The CDR3 sequence is 14 residues long. The V gene's germline CDR1 is SGDLS and CDR2 YYNGEE. The CDR3 reads CASSVEGHSDEQFF. The CDR3 DNA is TGTGCCAGCAGCGTAGAGGGACATTCCGATGAGCAGTTCTTC. Based on the CDR3 plus reference TRBV9 and TRBJ2-1, the full variable domain is DSGVTQTPKHLITATGQRVTLRCSPRSGDLSVYWYQQSLDQGLQFLIQYYNGEERAKGNILERFSAQQFPDLHSELNLSSLELGDSALYFCASSVEGHSDEQFFGPGTRLTVL.

The V gene is TRBV9, the J gene TRBJ2-7; 9 nucleotides match TRBD2. The CDR3 runs to 13 residues. Germline trimming cut 4 bases from V and 5 bases from J; bases unmatched to any gene: 4. Germline V gene sequence: CDR1 SGDLS, CDR2 YYNGEE. The DNA of the CDR3 is TGTGCCAGCAGCCCCAGCGGGGGGCACGAGCAGTACTTC. Amino acid sequence: CASSPSGGHEQYF.

This chain joins TRBV30 and TRBJ2-3; perhaps D is TRBD1 or TRBD2 (5 bases each). Germline V gene lookup returns CDR1 GTSNPN and CDR2 SVGIG (reference sequence). The CDR3 has 13 residues. The V end lost 4 bases, the J end lost 2 bases, and 10 bases lay between the germline ends. CDR3 coding DNA: TGTGCCTGGACAGGGAGTAACACAGATACGCAGTATTTT. Amino acids: CAWTGSNTDTQYF.

The genes are TRBV2 and TRBJ2-2; D uncertain. Trimming pared 2 bases from V and 1 base from J, leaving 14 bases between. CDR3 length: 17 residues. Per the germline V gene, CDR1 is SNHLY and CDR2 is FYNNEI. The CDR3 DNA reads TGTGCCAGCAGTGAATATGTGATCAGAGGGAACACCGGGGAGCTGTTTTTT. Translation: CASSEYVIRGNTGELFF.

V usage is TRBV7-9 and J usage is TRBJ1-2; 8 bases agree with TRBD1. Germline trimming cut 4 bases from V and 8 bases from J; bases unmatched to any gene: 15. The CDR3 length is 16 residues. Germline CDR1 reads SEHNR; CDR2 reads FQNEAQ (reference sequence). CDR3 in DNA: TGTGCCAGCAGCTCGCCCTGGACAGGGTTGTTTGCAGGCTACACCTTC. This translates into CASSSPWTGLFAGYTF. Combining the CDR3 with reference TRBV7-9 and TRBJ1-2 gives the whole variable domain DTGVSQNPRHKITKRGQNVTFRCDPISEHNRLYWYRQTLGQGPEFLTYFQNEAQLEKSRLLSDRFSAERPKGSFSTLEIQRTEQGDSAMYLCASSSPWTGLFAGYTFGSGTRLTVV.

This chain connects TRBV19 to TRBJ2-2, with D maybe TRBD2 (7 bases). V was clipped by 1 base and J by 6 bases, with 12 bases between them. This CDR3 region has 15 residues. The germline CDR1 and CDR2 sequences are LNHDA and SQIVND (reference sequence). As DNA, the CDR3 is TGTGCCAGTAGTATAGTCGGGGGGCCGGCCGGGGAGCTGTTTTTT. This gives the protein CASSIVGGPAGELFF. The whole variable domain, filled in from reference TRBV19 and TRBJ2-2, reads DGGITQSPKYLFRKEGQNVTLSCEQNLNHDAMYWYRQDPGQGLRLIYYSQIVNDFQKGDIAEGYSVSREKKESFPLTVTSAQKNPTAFYLCASSIVGGPAGELFFGEGSRLTVL.

This chain joins TRBV4-1 and TRBJ2-1; TRBD2 matches 9 bases. This CDR3 spans 15 amino acids. Germline values: CDR1 MGHRA, CDR2 YSYEKL. V trimming: 3 bases; J trimming: 2 bases; junction bases outside the gene matches: 2. The CDR3 region is CASSQTSGPYNEQFF. The CDR3, as DNA: TGCGCCAGCAGCCAGACTAGCGGACCCTACAATGAGCAGTTCTTC.

The genes are TRBV27 and TRBJ2-1; a possible D gene is TRBD2 (7 bases). The CDR3 spans 14 residues. CDR1 is MNHEY, CDR2 SMNVEV, per germline (reference sequence). Trimming stripped 4 bases from V and 12 bases from J, with 19 bases between. The CDR3 is CASSWGGGVYLQFF. DNA for the CDR3: TGTGCCAGCAGTTGGGGCGGGGGCGTTTACTTGCAGTTCTTC.

The J gene is TRBJ2-7, the V gene TRBV5-1; 11 nucleotides align to TRBD1. V lost 5 bases and J lost 2; bases outside the gene matches: 12. Germline values: CDR1 SGHRS, CDR2 YFSETQ. The CDR3 runs to 17 residues. CDR3 sequence: CASSRTGTGGTTYEQYV. The CDR3, as DNA: TGCGCCAGCAGTCGCACCGGGACAGGGGGGACAACCTACGAGCAGTACGTC.

This clone was recorded only once. V gene TRBV5-1 combines with J gene TRBJ2-1; the D gene is possibly TRBD1 (6 bases). Germline values: CDR1 SGHRS, CDR2 YFSETQ. V dropped 5 bases and J dropped 5 bases, with 11 bases sitting between them. The CDR3 sequence is 13 residues long. The CDR3 DNA is TGCGCCAGCAGGGCAGGGGCAAACAATGAGCAGTTCTTC. Translating gives CASRAGANNEQFF.

This chain connects TRBV10-3 to TRBJ1-2; D is ambiguous. Germline loops: CDR1 ENHRY, CDR2 SYGVKD. The CDR3 consists of 15 residues. V shed 0 bases and J shed 1 base, with 9 bases lying between them. This CDR3 is CAISESPGVNYGYTF. CDR3 in DNA: TGTGCCATCAGTGAGTCCCCCGGGGTTAACTATGGCTACACCTTC.

The rearrangement uses TRBV4-3 and TRBJ1-1, with a possible D match to TRBD1 (6 bases). Trimming cost V 0 bases and J 0 bases, with 14 bases left between them. The CDR3 covers 17 residues. Germline CDR1 LGHNA, CDR2 YSLEER. CDR3 in DNA: TGCGCCAGCAGCCAAGATTTGGGGGGCACAATGAACACTGAAGCTTTCTTT. This translates into CASSQDLGGTMNTEAFF.

In this sample, this clone turned up once. This rearrangement joins TRBV28 to TRBJ2-1; 13 nucleotides align to TRBD2. The CDR3 runs 16 residues. The ends lost 2 bases at V and 9 bases at J; junction bases unmatched: 7. Per the germline V gene, CDR1 is MDHEN and CDR2 is SYDVKM. CDR3 DNA sequence: TGTGCCAGCAGTTTAAGGACTAGCGGGAGTTTTATTGAGCAGTTCTTC. Residues: CASSLRTSGSFIEQFF. Looking up the rest from reference TRBV28 and TRBJ2-1 gives the full variable domain: DVKVTQSSRYLVKRTGEKVFLECVQDMDHENMFWYRQDPGLGLRLIYFSYDVKMKEKGDIPEGYSVSREKKERFSLILESASTNQTSMYLCASSLRTSGSFIEQFFGPGTRLTVL.

This clone was picked up one time. J is TRBJ2-1 and V is TRBV6-1; D possibly corresponds to TRBD1 (7 bases). V shed 2 bases and J shed 0 bases, with 14 bases lying between them. CDR1 is MNHNS, CDR2 SASEGT, per germline. The CDR3 totals 17 residues. Here the CDR3 reads CASSEHWGDSSYNEQFF. CDR3 bases: TGTGCCAGCAGTGAACATTGGGGGGACAGCTCCTACAATGAGCAGTTCTTC.

The chain combines TRBV7-2 with TRBJ1-2; D not certain. Per germline, CDR1 SGHTA and CDR2 FQGNSA. V gave up 5 bases and J gave up 0 bases, with 13 bases separating them. This CDR3 has 15 amino acids. The CDR3 sequence is CASSRGSEANYGYTF. The DNA for the CDR3 is TGTGCCAGCAGCCGAGGGAGTGAAGCTAACTATGGCTACACCTTC. The whole variable domain, filled in from reference TRBV7-2 and TRBJ1-2, reads GAGVSQSPSNKVTEKGKDVELRCDPISGHTALYWYRQSLGQGLEFLIYFQGNSAPDKSGLPSDRFSAERTGGSVSTLTIQRTQQEDSAVYLCASSRGSEANYGYTFGSGTRLTVV.

The V call is TRBV7-9, the J call TRBJ1-3; no clear D gene. V lost 1 base to trimming and J lost 0 bases, with 7 bases between them. Per the germline V gene, CDR1 is SEHNR and CDR2 is FQNEAQ (reference sequence). There are 15 residues in the CDR3. The CDR3 DNA is TGTGCCAGCAGCTTAGTTGGAGACTCTGGAAACACCATATATTTT. Translated: CASSLVGDSGNTIYF.

The chain recombines TRBV28 with TRBJ2-2; 7 positions match TRBD1. Germline CDR1 is MDHEN and CDR2 is SYDVKM. V lost 5 bases to trimming and J lost 0 bases; unmatched junction nucleotides: 9. The CDR3 spans 17 residues. CDR3 coding DNA: TGTGCCAGCAGTGCTTTGACAGGGAATACGAACACCGGGGAGCTGTTTTTT. Protein: CASSALTGNTNTGELFF.

This clone was recorded once. Other DNA sequences of this sample code for an identical CDR3. This chain links TRBV2 with TRBJ2-7, with unresolved D. This CDR3 has 14 residues. V lost 3 bases, J lost 1 base, and 10 bases lay in between. In germline, CDR1 is SNHLY, CDR2 FYNNEI. As DNA, the CDR3 is TGTGCCAGCAGTGAGGCCCCGGTGTCCTACGAGCAGTACTTC. Amino acids: CASSEAPVSYEQYF.

CDR3 residues: CASSQEPGPSGGYTF. The CDR3, as DNA: TGTGCCAGCAGCCAAGAACCGGGACCTTCGGGAGGCTACACCTTC. This chain links TRBV14 with TRBJ1-2; D is perhaps TRBD1 (5 bases). The CDR3 covers 15 residues. With 0 bases removed from V and 8 bases from J, the gap between germline ends came to 16 bases. Germline CDR1 reads SGHDN; CDR2 reads FVKESK.

The chain recombines TRBV2 with TRBJ1-1, with a tentative D call TRBD1 (6 bases). Germline V gene sequence: CDR1 SNHLY, CDR2 FYNNEI. V was trimmed by 7 bases and J by 2 bases, leaving 20 bases between them. The CDR3 runs to 16 residues. CDR3 in amino acids: CASTEAPGQRNTEAFF. DNA of the CDR3: TGTGCCAGCACCGAGGCTCCCGGACAGAGAAACACTGAAGCTTTCTTT.

The sample holds one count of this clone. The chain joins TRBV19 to TRBJ2-7, with D tentatively TRBD2 (5 bases). The CDR3 extends over 14 amino acids. V was clipped by 4 bases and J by 6 bases, with 16 bases between them. Germline V lookup: CDR1 LNHDA, CDR2 SQIVND (reference sequence). CDR3 sequence (DNA): TGTGCCAGTAGTAAGTCTAGCTGGGATTTCGAGCAGTACTTC. Amino acid sequence: CASSKSSWDFEQYF. Based on the CDR3 plus reference TRBV19 and TRBJ2-7, the full variable domain is DGGITQSPKYLFRKEGQNVTLSCEQNLNHDAMYWYRQDPGQGLRLIYYSQIVNDFQKGDIAEGYSVSREKKESFPLTVTSAQKNPTAFYLCASSKSSWDFEQYFGPGTRLTVT.